This is a list of T cell receptor beta chains from one sample in a study of cytomegalovirus exposure and HLA in healthy donors. The data were produced by immunoSEQ multiplex PCR, yet TCRdb's version contains in-frame clones alone and is incomplete. The repertoire includes a few hundred thousand clones, 60% to 85% of them detected once, and roughly a sixth sits in the top ten. Specimen: PBMCs. These receptors all stem from a man aged 40-55 years in good health and CMV-seronegative. Both conserved end residues are part of each CDR3. The D gene is left open where the match is weak. For some rows the clone size is stated as once, few or many, or as a class when expanded; others skip it.

V	size	D	J	DNA	CDR3
TRBV5-1	few	.	TRBJ1-2	TGCGCCAGCAGCTTGTCGGGCGGGGGCGGTGGCTACACCTTC	CASSLSGGGGGYTF
TRBV5-6	.	TRBD1	TRBJ2-7	TGTGCCAGCAGCACCAGGACAGGGGAATTCTACGAGCAGTACTTC	CASSTRTGEFYEQYF
TRBV27	.	TRBD1	TRBJ1-4	TGTGCCAGCAGCCGACAGGGGGAGGAAAAACTGTTTTTT	CASSRQGEEKLFF
TRBV6-5	.	.	TRBJ2-5	TGTGCCAGCAGTTACGACGGGGTAGTCCCCGCGACCCAGTACTTC	CASSYDGVVPATQYF
TRBV27	.	TRBD1	TRBJ1-4	TGTGCCAGCAGCCCCGACAGGGTGGGGGAAAAACTGTTTTTT	CASSPDRVGEKLFF
TRBV5-1	.	TRBD1	TRBJ2-5	TGCGCCAGCAGCTCCCAGACAGGGGGCGTGGAGACCCAGTACTTC	CASSSQTGGVETQYF
TRBV5-6	.	.	TRBJ2-5	TGTGCCAGCAGCTTTTGGGTGTTAACAGACCAAGAGACCCAGTACTTC	CASSFWVLTDQETQYF
TRBV5-5	.	TRBD2	TRBJ2-1	TGTGCCAGCACCCCGGGGACTACTTACAATGAGCAGTTCTTC	CASTPGTTYNEQFF
TRBV9	.	TRBD2	TRBJ2-1	TGTGCCAGCAGCGTAGAGGTGGAAGGTAGCGGGAGAATCAAGTTCTTC	CASSVEVEGSGRIKFF
TRBV10-3	.	.	TRBJ2-1	TGTGCCATCAGTGAGACGGGTCCCCTCACCTACAATGAGCAGTTCTTC	CAISETGPLTYNEQFF
TRBV27	.	.	TRBJ1-1	TGTGCCAGCAGTCTAGTGGAGGACACTGAAGCTTTCTTT	CASSLVEDTEAFF
TRBV5-1	.	.	TRBJ2-1	TGCGCCAGCAGCTTGGATGGGCAGGTCAATGAGCAGTTCTTC	CASSLDGQVNEQFF